The 10 T cell receptor beta chains below were found in one sample sequenced in a study of CD8+ T cells in alopecia areata. RNA extraction and reverse transcription yielded cDNA as sequencing template. Here immunoSEQ multiplex PCR was the method, and the copy in TCRdb shows in-frame clones only, minus some. The table lists 170,000 or so clones, 50% to 75% of them singletons. The starting material was CD4+ T cells sorted from blood, obtained at week 0. The receptors were gathered from a human donor with alopecia areata.

This clone turned up a few times. The rearrangement joins TRBV6-5 to TRBJ1-2, with D possibly matching TRBD1 (5 bases). V lost 9 bases and J lost 3, with 17 bases in between. Germline V gene lookup returns CDR1 MNHEY and CDR2 SVGAGI. The CDR3 has 14 residues. The CDR3 DNA reads TGTGCCAGTCGCCTGGGGGGGAGTGACTATGGCTACACCTTC. Its translation: CASRLGGSDYGYTF.

A remark on this clone: One end of the junction varies from germline; a read error may be responsible. The J gene is TRBJ2-4, the V gene TRBV4-1, with 7 bases aligning to TRBD1. CDR1 is MGHRA and CDR2 is YSYEKL in the germline V gene. CDR3 length: 15 residues. CDR3 residues: CASSQGDSDKNIQYF. The DNA of the CDR3 is TGTGCCAGCAGCCAGGGGGATTCAGACAAAAACATTCAGTACTTC.

This clone was detected only a few times. In DNA, the CDR3 is TGTGCCAGCAGCCGCGGGACTAATTTTGAGACCCAGTACTTC. Translating gives CASSRGTNFETQYF. This chain joins TRBV7-9 and TRBJ2-5; 7 bases fit TRBD2. V shed 5 bases, J shed 5 bases, and the junction held 8 bases outside the gene matches. Germline CDR1 and CDR2: SEHNR and FQNEAQ (reference sequence). The CDR3 has 14 residues.

The chain carries TRBV6-6 and TRBJ2-3; D gene uncertain. V gave up 3 bases and J gave up 2 bases, with 12 bases separating them. The germline gives CDR1 MNHNY, CDR2 SVGAGI (reference sequence). The CDR3 has 15 residues. CDR3 bases: TGTGCCAGCAGTTATCAGTTCGGTAACACAGATACGCAGTATTTT. It encodes CASSYQFGNTDTQYF.

This clone was detected only once. This chain uses TRBV6-1 with TRBJ2-2; D unresolved. CDR1 MNHNS and CDR2 SASEGT come from the germline V gene. Between the trimmed V and J ends, which lost 3 bases and 5 bases, there was a span of 7 bases. The CDR3 is made up of 13 amino acids. CDR3 protein: CASSEFGTGELFF. The DNA of the CDR3 is TGTGCCAGCAGTGAGTTTGGGACCGGGGAGCTGTTTTTT.

The rearrangement joins TRBV6-5 to TRBJ2-2, with TRBD2 identical over 8 bases. Germline V lookup: CDR1 MNHEY, CDR2 SVGAGI. This CDR3 spans 15 amino acids. J gave up 6 bases and V 5 bases, and 8 bases lay outside the gene matches. Written as DNA, the CDR3 is TGTGCCAGCAGTGTACGGGGGGGCGCCCCCGGGGAGCTGTTTTTT. It specifies CASSVRGGAPGELFF.

This clone was seen a handful of times. The rearrangement uses TRBV5-1 and TRBJ1-2; no clear D gene. Germline CDR1 is SGHRS and CDR2 is YFSETQ. With 4 bases removed from V and 6 bases from J, the gap between germline ends came to 13 bases. This CDR3 has 13 amino acids. The chain's CDR3 is CASSATISDGYTF. DNA for the CDR3: TGCGCCAGCAGCGCAACCATTTCGGATGGCTACACCTTC.

This clone turned up a few times. The chain is built from TRBV2 and TRBJ1-1; maybe TRBD1 (5 bases). The germline V and J ends were trimmed by 8 bases and 4 bases, with 17 bases remaining between them. CDR3 length: 14 amino acids. Germline V lookup: CDR1 SNHLY, CDR2 FYNNEI. The CDR3 is CASLSRGLSTEAFF. The CDR3, as DNA: TGTGCCAGCTTGAGTAGGGGATTGAGCACTGAAGCTTTCTTT.

This clone occurred once. The rearrangement uses TRBV7-2 and TRBJ2-7; TRBD1 agrees at 8 bases. CDR1 is SGHTA, CDR2 FQGNSA, per germline. This CDR3 has 16 amino acids. The V segment lost 5 bases and the J segment 3 bases; nucleotides outside the gene matches: 12. CDR3 residues: CASSTPGQGLVYEQYF. The CDR3 region has the DNA TGTGCCAGCAGCACACCCGGACAGGGTCTGGTCTACGAGCAGTACTTC.

This clone was picked up a small number of times. The chain has TRBV4-1 and TRBJ1-1; D perhaps matches TRBD1 (5 bases). The germline gives CDR1 MGHRA, CDR2 YSYEKL. Between the trimmed V and J ends, which lost 0 bases and 4 bases, there was a span of 9 bases. The CDR3 runs 14 residues. CDR3 nucleotides: TGCGCCAGCAGCCAAGATCCCCAGGGCACTGAAGCTTTCTTT. Amino acid sequence: CASSQDPQGTEAFF.